This entry lists 20 T cell receptor delta chains sequenced from one sample in a study of gamma-delta T cells after stem cell transplantation. TCRdb re-called the RT-PCR reads using CATT. This table has over 2,500 delta-chain clones, approximately 2.9% appearing once. Source material: gamma-delta T cells. The receptors shown here come from a human donor. It is not recorded whose cells these are; they may come from a transplant donor.

This clone was counted only a few times. Translating this DNA gives a protein that differs at residue 5 from the TCRdb one, which belongs to a much larger clone; a read error is likely, and the protein shown is this translation. The rearrangement joins TRDV2 to TRDJ1; D perhaps matches TRDD3 (5 bases). This CDR3 comprises 14 residues. In germline, CDR1 is GEAIGNYY, CDR2 EKD. The V end was cut by 3 bases, the J end by 2 bases, with 12 bases between. In DNA form, the CDR3 reads TGTGCCTGTGACCATTGGGGAAGTACCGATAAACTCATCTTT. It is translated as CACDHWGSTDKLIF.

Remarks on this clone: It is likely a read error: a sequence one base away is far more abundant. Distinct nucleotide sequences in the sample also encode this CDR3. The CDR3 DNA sequence: TGTGCCTGCGACACCCTTCTTCGATCGGAAGTACTGGGGGGTTCGACCACCGATAAACTCATCTTT. Protein product: CACDTLLRSEVLGGSTTDKLIF. The gene calls are TRDV2 and TRDJ1; the match to TRDD3 covers 8 bases. Germline V lookup: CDR1 GEAIGNYY, CDR2 EKD. The CDR3 is 22 amino acids.

To note about this clone: Translating this DNA gives a protein that differs at residue 9 from the TCRdb one, which belongs to a much larger clone; a read error is likely, and the protein shown is this translation. The chain recombines TRDV2 with TRDJ1, with unresolved D. Germline CDR1 GEAIGNYY, CDR2 EKD. The V and J ends lost 0 bases and 0 bases respectively, with 19 bases between them. There are 18 residues in the CDR3. CDR3 amino acids: CACDTVDRVGFDTDKLIF. CDR3 nucleotide sequence: TGTGCCTGTGACACCGTCGACCGTGTGGGCTTCGACACCGATAAACTCATCTTT.

There are a few counts of this clone. A far larger clone lies a single base away; this is likely a read error. The same CDR3 arises from other DNA sequences in this sample as well. The chain combines TRDV2 with TRDJ3; D possibly corresponds to TRDD3 (5 bases). The CDR3 spans 18 residues. The V gene's germline CDR1 is GEAIGNYY and CDR2 EKD. The CDR3 loop is CACDTVVGGSWDTRQMFF. The CDR3 bases are TGTGCCTGTGACACGGTGGTGGGCGGCTCCTGGGACACCAGACAGATGTTTTTC.

This clone has only a few counts. The amino acid sequence in TCRdb belongs to a much larger clone and departs from this DNA's translation at residue 8, likely a sequencing read error; the sequence shown is translated from the DNA. The chain has TRDV2 and TRDJ3, with TRDD3 identical over 7 bases. The CDR3 is made up of 18 amino acids. Trimming at V came to 0 bases and at J to 0 bases, leaving 4 bases not matched to a gene. Germline CDR1 and CDR2: GEAIGNYY and EKD. The CDR3 DNA reads TGTGCCTGTGACACCGCTGGGGATATCTCCTGGGACACCCGACAGATGTTTTTC. Encoded protein: CACDTAGDISWDTRQMFF.

Comments on this clone: Given a far larger clone just one base away, this is likely a sequencing read error. Other DNA sequences from this sample encode an identical CDR3 as well. The chain couples TRDV2 to TRDJ3; D possibly corresponds to TRDD3 (5 bases). The CDR3 covers 19 residues. Germline CDR1 GEAIGNYY, CDR2 EKD. Trimming took off 2 bases at V and 0 bases at J, with 16 bases between the two ends. The CDR3: CACDILLGDLSWDTRQMFF. The CDR3 DNA follows: TGTGCCTGTGACATCTTACTTGGGGACCTCTCCTGGGACACCCGACAGATGTTTTTC.

The sample holds a few counts of this clone. With only one base between it and a far larger clone, this is likely a read error. The same CDR3 is also encoded by other DNA sequences in this sample. J is TRDJ1 and V is TRDV2, with 10 bases fitting TRDD3. Per the germline V gene, CDR1 is GEAIGNYY and CDR2 is EKD. The length of the CDR3 is 15 residues. This CDR3 is CACDPWGISTDKLIF. CDR3 nucleotides: TGTGCCTGTGACCCCTGGGGGATAAGCACCGATAAGCTCATCTTT.

Comment on this clone: This is likely an artifact of a read error, given a far larger clone one base away. Other DNA sequences within the sample encode an identical CDR3. This chain links TRDV2 with TRDJ1, with a weak D call TRDD3 (5 bases). This CDR3 has 15 residues. The V gene's germline CDR1 is GEAIGNYY and CDR2 EKD. For the CDR3, the DNA is TGTGCCTGCGACACCGCGGGGAGCCCCCTCGATAAACTCATCTTT. Its translation is CACDTAGSPLDKLIF.

This clone was counted only a few times. Germline is not matched at one junction end, which may reflect a read error. The chain recombines TRDV2 with TRDJ1; TRDD3 is a possible D gene (6 bases). This CDR3 is 20 amino acids long. Germline lookup yields CDR1 GEAIGNYY and CDR2 EKD. CDR3 coding DNA: TGTGCCTGTGACACCTTATCCGGGGGACTACCACTGAGTGACACCGATACACTCATCTTT. This gives the protein CACDTLSGGLPLSDTDTLIF.

This clone showed up just a few times. Translating this DNA gives a protein that differs at residue 9 from the TCRdb one, which belongs to a much larger clone; a read error is likely, and the protein shown is this translation. The chain uses TRDV2 and TRDJ1; 8 bases agree with TRDD3. Germline CDR1 reads GEAIGNYY; CDR2 reads EKD. The CDR3 has 18 amino acids. V gave up 3 bases and J gave up 4 bases; unmatched junction bases: 18. The CDR3 protein is CACDPTGGPLKPNDKLIF. CDR3 in DNA: TGTGCCTGTGACCCCACTGGGGGTCCTCTAAAACCGAACGATAAACTCATCTTT.

By its share, this clone is medium-sized. The same CDR3 arises from other DNA sequences in this sample as well. The V gene is TRDV2, the J gene TRDJ1; D is possibly TRDD3 (6 bases). The ends were cut back, 1 base at V and 0 bases at J, with 14 bases in the middle. The CDR3 is 16 residues long. CDR1 is GEAIGNYY and CDR2 is EKD in the germline V gene. The CDR3 nucleotides are TGTGCCTGTGACACTCTGGGGTCGCTGTACACCGATAAACTCATCTTT. Its protein is CACDTLGSLYTDKLIF.

A word on this clone: It differs at one base from a far larger clone, so likely a read error. This sequence joins TRDV2 and TRDJ1; 9 bases are a match to TRDD3. The CDR3 extends over 17 amino acids. V was pared by 5 bases and J by 1 base, with 13 bases of the junction left unmatched. Germline loops: CDR1 GEAIGNYY, CDR2 EKD. CDR3 DNA sequence: TGTGCCTGTGCCCCGTGGGGGGATACTGTCTTCACCGATAAACTCATCTTT. It encodes CACAPWGDTVFTDKLIF.

On this clone itself: The TCRdb record carries a much larger clone's protein, which differs from this DNA's translation at residue 9; a read error is the likely cause, and the protein listed here is the DNA translation. This sequence joins TRDV2 and TRDJ3; no clear D gene. V was trimmed by 1 base and J by 0 bases, leaving 12 bases between them. Germline V gene sequence: CDR1 GEAIGNYY, CDR2 EKD. This CDR3 has 18 amino acids. In DNA form, the CDR3 reads TGTGCCTGTGACACGGTGGTGGGCAGCTCCTGGGACACCCGACAGATGTTTTTC. Translated, it gives CACDTVVGSSWDTRQMFF.

This clone was observed a handful of times. The translation of this DNA and the TCRdb protein of a much larger clone differ at residue 5, probably owing to a read error; the protein shown here is translated from the DNA. CDR3 region: CACDAVPTSGDLPVTDKLIF. CDR3 DNA: TGTGCCTGTGACGCCGTTCCTACAAGTGGGGATCTCCCAGTAACCGATAAACTCATCTTT. The chain uses TRDV2 and TRDJ1; a weak D match, TRDD2 (7 bases). Per the germline V gene, CDR1 is GEAIGNYY and CDR2 is EKD. Trimming took 3 bases from V and 2 from J, leaving 30 bases between them. There are 20 residues in the CDR3.

About this clone itself: A much bigger clone sits one base away, suggesting this may be a read error. This sequence joins TRDV1 and TRDJ1; D may be TRDD3 (6 bases). The CDR3 loop spans 17 amino acids. Germline CDR1 TSWWSYY, CDR2 QGS. CDR3 DNA: TGTGCTCTTGGGGAAGGCTGGGGACGGGGAAGGGGCGATAAACCCATCTTT. Translating gives CALGEGWGRGRGDKPIF.

This clone was found a few times. The likely explanation is a read error, given a far larger clone one base away. The chain has TRDV2 and TRDJ1, with 8 bases that match TRDD3. J gave up 3 bases and V 1 base, and 12 bases lay outside the gene matches. Germline assignment: CDR1 GEAIGNYY and CDR2 EKD. The CDR3 has 17 amino acids. CDR3 sequence reads: CACDTLGWGTMADKLIF. The CDR3 DNA is TGTGCCTGTGACACGCTCGGCTGGGGGACCATGGCCGATAAACTCATCTTT.

Comments on this clone: A read error may be the cause here, since a much bigger clone is one base away. The chain employs TRDV2 and TRDJ1, with TRDD3 identical over 8 bases. The CDR3 runs to 16 residues. Germline-derived CDR1 and CDR2 are GEAIGNYY and EKD. The V gene end was trimmed by 3 bases and the J gene end by 0 bases; junction bases not matched to a gene: 8. CDR3 sequence: CACDSLLGVHTDKLIF. CDR3 bases: TGTGCCTGTGACTCCTTACTGGGGGTCCACACCGATAAACTCATCTTT.

This clone qualifies as medium-sized. V gene TRDV2 combines with J gene TRDJ1; 9 nucleotides agree with TRDD3. After removal of 0 bases from V and 3 bases from J, the junction contained 4 bases not matched to a gene. In germline, CDR1 is GEAIGNYY, CDR2 EKD. This CDR3 has 15 amino acids. The CDR3 nucleotides read TGTGCCTGTGACACCTGGGGGATAGTACCCGATAAACTCATCTTT. Amino acids: CACDTWGIVPDKLIF.

This clone occurred a few times. The chain employs TRDV2 and TRDJ1, with TRDD3 matching 10 bases. Germline V CDR1 and CDR2: GEAIGNYY, EKD. The CDR3 runs 16 residues. V shed 3 bases and J 0 bases; nucleotides not matched to a gene: 6. The CDR3 DNA follows: TGTGCCTGTGACCTAGTACTGGGGGATCACACCGATAAACTCATCTTT. This sequence encodes CACDLVLGDHTDKLIF.

On this clone itself: This could be a read error, since a much larger clone is one nucleotide away. Other DNA sequences within the sample encode an identical CDR3. The chain recombines TRDV2 with TRDJ1; no clear D. CDR3 length equals 18 residues. Trimming removed 0 bases from V and 2 bases from J, with 21 bases in between. Germline CDR1 GEAIGNYY, CDR2 EKD. CDR3 DNA: TGTGCCTGTGACACCCTCCGGAATACCGATTTCGATACCGATAAACTCATCTTT. Translating it yields CACDTLRNTDFDTDKLIF.